These 26 T cell receptor beta chains were all obtained from the same sample, sequenced in a study of blood T cell repertoires in COVID-19. Using immunoSEQ multiplex PCR, the repertoire was profiled, and TCRdb retains in-frame clones only, with some absent. Counted here are roughly 120,000 clones, 80% to 90% occurring once; the ten biggest clones make up almost 0.9%. Sequencing input: peripheral blood. The receptors were gathered from a woman aged 50 to 65 with active or convalescent COVID-19.

The gene calls are TRBV7-2 and TRBJ1-6; TRBD1 matches at 9 bases. J lost 10 bases, V lost 4 bases, and 5 bases had no gene match. CDR3 size: 14 residues. Germline V CDR1 and CDR2: SGHTA, FQGNSA. CDR3 region: CASSSGQGGSPLHF. The CDR3 DNA reads TGTGCCAGCAGCTCGGGACAGGGAGGATCACCCCTCCACTTT.

This chain connects TRBV25-1 to TRBJ2-7; TRBD2 matches at 11 bases. Looked up from germline, CDR1 is MGHDK and CDR2 is SYGVNS. The junction had 3 bases not matched to a gene; V was cut back by 6 bases and J by 2 bases. The CDR3 is 14 amino acids. CDR3 loop: CASRGLAVPYEQYF. CDR3 sequence (DNA): TGTGCCAGCAGGGGACTAGCGGTTCCCTACGAGCAGTACTTC.

The chain recombines TRBV28 with TRBJ2-1; 12 bases are a match to TRBD2. The CDR3 has 16 amino acids. V was clipped by 2 bases and J by 10 bases; unmatched bases: 9. Germline V gives CDR1 MDHEN, CDR2 SYDVKM. Here the CDR3 reads CASSLEALAGGGEQFF. Here the CDR3 DNA reads TGTGCCAGCAGTTTAGAGGCTCTAGCGGGAGGGGGGGAGCAGTTCTTC.

A single count supports this clone. The chain combines TRBV4-3 with TRBJ2-1; TRBD2 aligns across 7 bases. The CDR3 totals 14 residues. Losses at the gene ends were 0 bases for V and 8 bases for J; bases not matched to a gene: 4. Per germline, CDR1 LGHNA and CDR2 YSLEER. The chain's CDR3 is CASSQDRGVDEQFF. As DNA, the CDR3 is TGCGCCAGCAGCCAAGATCGGGGGGTCGATGAGCAGTTCTTC.

V usage is TRBV7-2 and J usage is TRBJ1-5; TRBD1 aligns across 8 bases. The CDR3 is 17 amino acids. V gave up 4 bases and J gave up 6 bases; unmatched junction bases: 14. Germline CDR1 is SGHTA and CDR2 is FQGNSA. The CDR3 DNA follows: TGTGCCAGCAGCTCAGGACAGGGAAAATTGGGACCTCAGCCCCAGCATTTT. Translation: CASSSGQGKLGPQPQHF.

This clone was detected only once. The chain combines TRBV9 with TRBJ2-1; 7 positions agree with TRBD1. CDR3 length: 16 residues. Per germline, CDR1 SGDLS and CDR2 YYNGEE. J gave up 8 bases and V 0 bases, and 11 bases lay outside the gene matches. DNA for the CDR3: TGTGCCAGCAGCGTAGCTACGGGAACAGGGGTCCATGAGCAGTTCTTC. Encoded protein: CASSVATGTGVHEQFF.

The gene calls are TRBV28 and TRBJ2-5, with 10 bases lining up with TRBD1. With V trimmed by 6 bases and J by 5 bases, 3 bases remained unmatched. Per the germline V gene, CDR1 is MDHEN and CDR2 is SYDVKM. The CDR3 contains 13 residues. The CDR3 protein is CASRGTGVETQYF. In DNA form, the CDR3 reads TGTGCCAGCAGGGGGACAGGGGTCGAGACCCAGTACTTC.

This clone was observed a handful of times. CDR3 sequence: CASSAGGSLAGNNEQFF. CDR3 DNA: TGTGCCAGCAGCGCTGGGGGGAGCCTAGCGGGAAACAATGAGCAGTTCTTC. The chain is built from TRBV9 and TRBJ2-1; 9 nucleotides agree with TRBD2. The CDR3 consists of 17 residues. The germline V gene has CDR1 SGDLS and CDR2 YYNGEE. V trimming: 3 bases; J trimming: 5 bases; junction bases outside the gene matches: 12.

This clone was counted a few times. The chain has TRBV7-3 and TRBJ1-6; 7 nucleotides align to TRBD1. Per the germline V gene, CDR1 is SGHTA and CDR2 is FQGTGA. Trimming cost V 4 bases and J 3 bases; bases outside gene matches: 6. This CDR3 has 16 residues. The CDR3 DNA reads TGTGCCAGCAGCTCCCAGGGGGGTTTCTATAATTCACCCCTCCACTTT. This gives the protein CASSSQGGFYNSPLHF. Using reference TRBV7-3 and TRBJ1-6 for the parts outside the CDR3, the full variable domain is GAGVSQTPSNKVTEKGKYVELRCDPISGHTALYWYRQSLGQGPEFLIYFQGTGAADDSGLPNDRFFAVRPEGSVSTLKIQRTERGDSAVYLCASSSQGGFYNSPLHFGNGTRLTVT.

DNA of the CDR3: TGCGCCGGGAGGGCCACGGAGACCCAGTACTTC. Encoded protein: CAGRATETQYF. The chain couples TRBV20-1 to TRBJ2-5; 8 positions match TRBD2. Germline lookup yields CDR1 DFQATT and CDR2 SNEGSKA (reference sequence). CDR3 length equals 11 residues.

The chain employs TRBV19 and TRBJ1-1, with TRBD1 matching over 9 bases. Germline V gives CDR1 LNHDA, CDR2 SQIVND (reference sequence). Trimming cost V 8 bases and J 1 base; bases outside gene matches: 5. The CDR3 totals 14 residues. CDR3 residues: CASGTGRANTEAFF. The CDR3 nucleotides read TGTGCCAGTGGGACAGGGCGGGCGAACACTGAAGCTTTCTTT.

This clone appeared a single time. V usage is TRBV6-2 or TRBV6-3 and J usage is TRBJ1-1; D may be TRBD1 (5 bases). The length of the CDR3 is 14 residues. Germline V gives CDR1 MNHEY, CDR2 SVGEGT. V lost 0 bases to trimming and J lost 1 base, with 6 bases between them. The CDR3 loop is CASSYSTENTEAFF. DNA for the CDR3: TGTGCCAGCAGTTACTCGACAGAGAACACTGAAGCTTTCTTT.

The chain employs TRBV3-1 (or the pseudogene TRBV3-2) and TRBJ1-5; 11 nucleotides match TRBD1. Germline V lookup: CDR1 LGHDT, CDR2 YNNKEL (reference sequence). After removal of 1 base from V and 2 bases from J, the junction contained 16 bases not matched to a gene. The CDR3 consists of 21 residues. The CDR3 DNA reads TGTGCCAGCAGCCAAGGGGTCCCGGGACAGGGGGTCGGCCGGCGCAATCAGCCCCAGCATTTT. This encodes CASSQGVPGQGVGRRNQPQHF.

Remarks on this clone: The sample contains more than one DNA sequence encoding this CDR3. The gene calls are TRBV29-1 and TRBJ1-1; D is perhaps TRBD1 (5 bases). The V end was cut by 4 bases, the J end by 1 base, with 7 bases between. The germline gives CDR1 SQVTM, CDR2 ANQGSEA. This CDR3 region has 12 residues. DNA of the CDR3: TGCAGCGTTGCGGGGGGGAACACTGAAGCTTTCTTT. Protein product: CSVAGGNTEAFF.

The chain combines TRBV19 with TRBJ1-1, with D uncertain. V lost 4 bases, J lost 5 bases, and 14 bases lay in between. The germline V gene has CDR1 LNHDA and CDR2 SQIVND (reference sequence). This CDR3 is built from 14 residues. The CDR3 here is CASSTNAGRTEAFF. CDR3 nucleotides: TGTGCCAGTAGTACAAACGCGGGGAGGACTGAAGCTTTCTTT.

The chain uses TRBV2 and TRBJ1-5; no clear D. V lost 7 bases to trimming and J lost 2 bases, with 15 bases between them. This CDR3 is built from 15 residues. Germline V gene sequence: CDR1 SNHLY, CDR2 FYNNEI. The CDR3 loop is CASTPQDIGNQPQHF. CDR3 coding DNA: TGTGCCAGCACTCCGCAGGATATAGGCAATCAGCCCCAGCATTTT. The full variable domain, rest sourced from reference TRBV2 and TRBJ1-5, is EPEVTQTPSHQVTQMGQEVILRCVPISNHLYFYWYRQILGQKVEFLVSFYNNEISEKSEIFDDQFSVERPDGSNFTLKIRSTKLEDSAMYFCASTPQDIGNQPQHFGDGTRLSIL.

This chain links TRBV9 with TRBJ2-3; tentatively, D is TRBD1 (5 bases). V lost 3 bases, J lost 2 bases, and 16 bases lay in between. The CDR3 spans 16 residues. From germline, CDR1 is SGDLS and CDR2 YYNGEE. The DNA of the CDR3 is TGTGCCAGCAGCGACAGCAGGGAAAGCAACACAGATACGCAGTATTTT. It specifies CASSDSRESNTDTQYF.

The V gene is TRBV7-2, the J gene TRBJ1-3; 10 nucleotides line up with TRBD1. The CDR3 is 15 residues long. V gave up 4 bases and J gave up 3 bases; unmatched junction bases: 3. Germline CDR1 is SGHTA and CDR2 is FQGNSA. The CDR3 loop is CASSSTGGGGNTIYF. CDR3 DNA: TGTGCCAGCAGCTCGACAGGGGGCGGTGGAAACACCATATATTTT.

The gene calls are TRBV19 and TRBJ1-1; D gene uncertain. The CDR3 is made up of 13 amino acids. V lost 9 bases and J 1 base, leaving 12 bases between the germline ends. The germline gives CDR1 LNHDA, CDR2 SQIVND (reference sequence). CDR3 sequence: CASRLTENTEAFF. The CDR3 DNA reads as TGTGCCAGCCGCTTAACAGAGAACACTGAAGCTTTCTTT.

This rearrangement joins TRBV7-9 to TRBJ2-1; TRBD2 aligns across 9 bases. In germline, CDR1 is SEHNR, CDR2 FQNEAQ (reference sequence). CDR3 length equals 16 residues. V trimming: 2 bases; J trimming: 8 bases; junction bases outside the gene matches: 10. The CDR3 spells CASSLSASGIVDEQFF. The CDR3, as DNA: TGTGCCAGCAGCTTATCGGCTAGCGGGATAGTCGATGAGCAGTTCTTC.

The chain employs TRBV14 and TRBJ2-2; D not resolved. Germline V gene lookup returns CDR1 SGHDN and CDR2 FVKESK. This CDR3 is 13 amino acids long. Deletions cut 1 base from V and 6 bases from J, with 6 bases between. CDR3: CASSQVQAGELFF. CDR3 nucleotide sequence: TGTGCCAGCAGCCAAGTGCAGGCCGGGGAGCTGTTTTTT. The complete variable domain, with remaining parts taken from reference TRBV14 and TRBJ2-2, reads EAGVTQFPSHSVIEKGQTVTLRCDPISGHDNLYWYRRVMGKEIKFLLHFVKESKQDESGMPNNRFLAERTGGTYSTLKVQPAELEDSGVYFCASSQVQAGELFFGEGSRLTVL.

The J gene is TRBJ1-1, the V gene TRBV11-2; D is perhaps TRBD1 (5 bases). This CDR3 has 14 amino acids. V was shortened by 3 bases and J by 4 bases, with 12 bases between the two germline ends. Looked up from germline, CDR1 is SGHAT and CDR2 is FQNNGV. DNA of the CDR3: TGTGCCAGCAGCTTTGGAGGGGAGGTCACTGAAGCTTTCTTT. Translation gives CASSFGGEVTEAFF.

The chain links TRBV19 to TRBJ2-1; 10 bases map to TRBD2. The V gene end was trimmed by 6 bases and the J gene end by 9 bases; junction bases not matched to a gene: 5. The germline gives CDR1 LNHDA, CDR2 SQIVND (reference sequence). This CDR3 is 13 amino acids long. CDR3 sequence reads: CASRASGSGEQFF. CDR3 sequence (DNA): TGTGCCAGTAGAGCTAGCGGGAGTGGTGAGCAGTTCTTC.

The V call is TRBV5-1, the J call TRBJ2-1; 15 nucleotides agree with TRBD2. V was clipped by 3 bases and J by 13 bases; unmatched bases: 5. This CDR3 spans 14 amino acids. Germline CDR1 SGHRS, CDR2 YFSETQ. CDR3 protein: CASSSGLAGGPQFF. DNA for the CDR3: TGCGCCAGCAGCTCTGGACTAGCGGGAGGGCCTCAGTTCTTC.

The chain links TRBV28 to TRBJ2-7, with TRBD2 as a possible D gene (6 bases). V was pared by 3 bases and J by 0 bases, with 15 bases between. This CDR3 region has 16 residues. Germline V lookup: CDR1 MDHEN, CDR2 SYDVKM. The CDR3 DNA reads as TGTGCCAGCAGTTTTAGTACTAGCAAATTCTCCTACGAGCAGTACTTC. Protein sequence: CASSFSTSKFSYEQYF.

The chain has TRBV6-5 and TRBJ1-3; weak D call: TRBD1 (6 bases). The CDR3 totals 12 residues. The V end lost 8 bases, the J end lost 4 bases, and 9 bases lay between the germline ends. CDR1 is MNHEY, CDR2 SVGAGI, per germline. CDR3 region: CASAGGGNTIYF. CDR3 sequence (DNA): TGTGCCAGCGCGGGGGGCGGAAACACCATATATTTT.